The clone carrying this T cell receptor (beta chain) was observed many times. Its specificity is unknown. This record comes from a study of T-cell memory formation after mild COVID-19. Study results and caveats: Day 15 to 85 contracting clones showed balanced CD4/CD8; later expanders leaned CD4+. The authors did not confirm SARS-CoV-2 specificity of second-wave clones peaking day 37.

CDR1 is MNHNY, CDR2 SVGAGI, per germline (reference sequence). The CDR3 runs 17 residues. V dropped 0 bases and J dropped 3; count of bases not matched to a gene: 7. TCR alpha and TCR beta cDNA libraries carrying sample barcodes and UMIs were produced by 5'RACE using constant-segment primers. TCRdb re-called the 5' RACE reads through MiXCR, storing one row per CDR3 protein. Among more than 150,000 distinct CDR3 sequences listed, approximately 17% were seen once. This receptor was obtained from a man younger than 35 who had mild COVID-19 (a few samples of this study predate the infection). Cell type and time point are not known. V and J are TRBV6-6 and TRBJ2-1; 8 bases agree with TRBD2. The sequenced sample consisted of PBMCs or a T cell subset sorted from them (not recorded which). The CDR3 DNA reads as TGTGCCAGCAGTTACTCGAGTTGGCGGGGGGTCTACAATGAGCAGTTCTTC. The encoded protein is CASSYSSWRGVYNEQFF.